A selection of T cell receptor beta chains follows, all from one sample in a study of cytomegalovirus exposure and HLA in healthy donors. Assay used: immunoSEQ multiplex PCR; TCRdb lists only in-frame clones, some missing. The repertoire holds around 140,000 clones, with around nine tenths as singletons. Sequenced input: PBMCs. The receptor source for this set is a woman aged 30 to 39 in good health and CMV-seronegative. Each CDR3 is given with its conserved first and last residue. Clone size, where shown, is once, few, many, or a class for clones that have expanded.

length,V,size,CDR3
17,TRBV4-3,NA,CASSQESRASPSREQYF
13,TRBV19,NA,CASRQVGDEKLFF
14,TRBV4-1,NA,CASSPLNLNTEAFF
17,TRBV21-1,NA,CASSKDRKTSGSYEQYF
13,TRBV5-4,NA,CASSGQTNSPLHF
15,TRBV7-9,NA,CASSLGTGGSQPQHF
16,TRBV19,NA,CASSIFGGVAKNIQYF
17,TRBV7-3,NA,CASSLTPWAGAIGELFF
14,TRBV7-2,NA,CASSWGLLQETQYF
14,TRBV28,NA,CAVSRGGLNQPQHF
15,TRBV6-5,NA,CASSNRQGDPETQYF
15,TRBV5-1,NA,CASSQGGRWTGELFF
15,TRBV7-9,NA,CASRTGPSGNTEAFF
15,TRBV7-9,NA,CASSSGQGTYNEQFF
16,TRBV28,NA,CASLVREEDGTDTQYF
15,TRBV7-2,NA,CASSPTSGLAGELFF
13,TRBV7-8,once,CASSPRVQKEAFF
15,TRBV6-6,once,CASRLTGRGNYGYTF
16,TRBV6-8,NA,CASRQGREDPNYGYTF
14,TRBV19,NA,CASQKVADQETQYF
15,TRBV7-6,NA,CASGTDHLSGNTIYF
13,TRBV27,once,CASSSGNNYGYPF
13,TRBV18,once,CASSPDLSTKAFF
19,TRBV28,NA,CASSLSPGLGGISGETQYF
19,TRBV7-9,NA,CASSLGTGFGGGANEKLFF
13,TRBV9,NA,CASSVDGGTEAFF
17,TRBV5-6,NA,CASRSARTGIVPGEQYF
13,TRBV7-8,NA,CASSPYGDNGYTF
12,TRBV7-2,NA,CASSLWANEQFF
14,TRBV28,NA,CASTGDRGGYGYTF
14,TRBV11-2,NA,CASTSGTGLYEQYF
13,TRBV28,few,CASATSGTYEQYF
15,TRBV2,NA,CASSYDRGRIYGYTF
15,TRBV9,once,CASSGTGGGNYGYTF
19,TRBV28,NA,CASRPGGFSDRGYEETQYF
13,TRBV29-1,NA,CSGTGWGNTEAFF
13,TRBV7-2,NA,CASSPRDRGEQYF
13,TRBV7-3,NA,CASRPTQGASLTF
13,TRBV5-4,NA,CASTLGAQETQYF
15,TRBV2,NA,CASRPTSGRPDTQYF
16,TRBV5-1,NA,CASSPRTSGSADTQYF
15,TRBV15,NA,CATSSYTVKLDEQFF
16,TRBV30,NA,CAWGGGVGPLQETQYF
15,TRBV9,NA,CASSVGGGSYNEQFF
16,TRBV7-2,NA,CASSLSSGGRGETQYF
16,TRBV6-1,NA,CASSEDPGLLTGEQYF
14,TRBV6-1,NA,CASSEGGSGYEQYF
14,TRBV7-9,few,CASSLAEGITEAFF
16,TRBV29-1,few,CSVEDMVWAGEETQYF
13,TRBV5-6,NA,CASSLVEGTEAFF
15,TRBV7-3,once,CASSLTSGVDNEQFF
17,TRBV7-9,NA,CASSTGLAGGSYNEQFF
16,TRBV10-3,NA,CAISDQAGGLTDTQYF
15,TRBV5-1,NA,CASSSGQSSGNTIYF
13,TRBV5-1,NA,CASSFGGKETQYF